These 31 T cell receptor beta chains came from one sample sequenced in a study of T cells in Graves' hyperthyroidism and ophthalmopathy. Researchers amplified the TCR beta CDR3 regions from RNA transcripts. The HTBI primer set served for first-round RT-PCR of the TCR CDR3. TCRdb independently ran MiXCR on the multiplex PCR reads; one entry per CDR3 protein. The table has a few hundred thousand distinct CDR3 sequences, 40% to 55% seen once. Sequenced input: peripheral blood or thyroid tissue (not recorded which). These receptors originate from a woman aged 18-35 years with Graves' hyperthyroidism.

The chain carries TRBV10-3 and TRBJ2-7; 9 bases are shared with TRBD2. Germline CDR1 is ENHRY and CDR2 is SYGVKD. Trimming at V came to 10 bases and at J to 2 bases, leaving 9 bases not matched to a gene. The CDR3 has 14 amino acids. CDR3 amino acids: CATTGTSWTYEQYF. The CDR3 bases are TGTGCCACCACTGGGACTAGCTGGACCTACGAGCAGTACTTC.

Comment on this clonotype: The junction differs from germline at one of its ends, possibly a read error. The J gene is TRBJ2-6, the V gene TRBV11-1, with D maybe TRBD2 (7 bases). Germline CDR1 and CDR2: SGHAT and FQDESV (reference sequence). The CDR3 runs to 13 residues. The CDR3 DNA is TGTGCCAGCGCTCTACGGGGGGCTAACGTCCTGACTTTC. The encoded protein is CASALRGANVLTF.

The CDR3 DNA reads as TGTGCCAGCAGTGTAGCGGGGGGAATGCAAGAGACCCAGTACTTC. It is translated as CASSVAGGMQETQYF. The chain has TRBV2 and TRBJ2-5; 10 nucleotides line up with TRBD2. Trimming at V came to 4 bases and at J to 2 bases, leaving 4 bases not matched to a gene. CDR3 size: 15 residues. CDR1 and CDR2 (germline): SNHLY, FYNNEI.

The table lists this clonotype with many counts. The gene calls are TRBV9 and TRBJ2-7; D may be TRBD1 or TRBD2 (5 bases each). The CDR3 consists of 13 residues. Trimming removed 5 bases from V and 7 bases from J, with 16 bases in between. Germline V gives CDR1 SGDLS, CDR2 YYNGEE. The CDR3 is CASRLGTSGEQYF. DNA for the CDR3: TGTGCCAGCAGACTCGGGACCTCAGGGGAGCAGTACTTC.

Comments on this clonotype: A read error is possible here, since a much larger clone lies one base away. The chain couples TRBV6-2 or TRBV6-3 to TRBJ2-5; tentatively, D is TRBD1 (5 bases). CDR3 size: 14 residues. CDR1 and CDR2 from the germline V gene are MNHEY and SVGEGT. The CDR3 coding sequence is TGTGCCAGCACCCTGGACACGGCACAAGAGACCCAGTGCTTC. Protein sequence: CASTLDTAQETQCF.

This clonotype was observed at least ten times. The chain uses TRBV20-1 and TRBJ2-5; the D gene is possibly TRBD1 (5 bases). The V gene lost 5 bases and the J gene lost 1 base, with 17 bases spanning the gap. The CDR3 is made up of 15 amino acids. CDR1 DFQATT and CDR2 SNEGSKA come from the germline V gene (reference sequence). The CDR3 sequence: CSAPSTMDIQETQYF. CDR3 DNA: TGCAGTGCTCCATCGACAATGGACATCCAAGAGACCCAGTACTTC.

This clonotype has a count of ten or more. The genes are TRBV2 and TRBJ1-4, with unresolved D. Trimming cost V 5 bases and J 7 bases, with 11 bases left between them. The CDR3 spans 13 residues. The germline CDR1 and CDR2 sequences are SNHLY and FYNNEI. This chain's CDR3 is CASSREGSEKLFF. Here the CDR3 DNA reads TGTGCCAGCAGTCGGGAGGGTAGTGAAAAACTGTTTTTT.

The chain combines TRBV7-9 with TRBJ1-5, with TRBD1 matching over 9 bases. Germline lookup yields CDR1 SEHNR and CDR2 FQNEAQ (reference sequence). Unmatched junction bases numbered 8, after V lost 5 bases and J lost 6 bases. There are 15 residues in the CDR3. CDR3 bases: TGTGCCAGCAGCCCGACAGGGGGAGTGAGTCAGCCCCAGCATTTT. Its protein product is CASSPTGGVSQPQHF.

The V gene is TRBV29-1, the J gene TRBJ2-6; D is possibly TRBD1 (6 bases). The CDR3 covers 14 residues. The V gene lost 6 bases and the J gene lost 2 bases, with 11 bases spanning the gap. Germline V gene data show CDR1 as SQVTM and CDR2 as ANQGSEA. CDR3 sequence reads: CSVAGDTGANVLTF. The CDR3 DNA is TGCAGCGTAGCAGGGGACACTGGGGCCAACGTCCTGACTTTC.

The J gene is TRBJ2-7, the V gene TRBV7-3, with TRBD1 identical over 10 bases. The germline V gene encodes CDR1 SGHTA and CDR2 FQGTGA. The V gene end was trimmed by 5 bases and the J gene end by 6 bases; junction bases not matched to a gene: 10. This CDR3 is 15 amino acids long. The CDR3 here is CASSDPRDRGGEQYF. Written as DNA, the CDR3 is TGTGCCAGCAGCGACCCCCGGGACAGGGGTGGCGAGCAGTACTTC.

This clonotype was recorded at least ten times. The chain couples TRBV5-1 to TRBJ2-7, with 8 positions matching TRBD1. This CDR3 spans 14 amino acids. V shed 0 bases, J shed 1 base, and the junction held 0 bases outside the gene matches. Per germline, CDR1 SGHRS and CDR2 YFSETQ. CDR3 in DNA: TGCGCCAGCAGCTTGGACAGGGGGTCCTACGAGCAGTACTTC. It encodes CASSLDRGSYEQYF.

This clonotype has at least ten counts. For the CDR3, the DNA is TGTGCCAGCTCCAGGACAGGGTATGAGGCCAATAAAGCCTACGAGCAGTACTTC. Residues: CASSRTGYEANKAYEQYF. The rearrangement uses TRBV2 and TRBJ2-7; TRBD1 matches 8 bases. This CDR3 contains 18 residues. The V segment lost 8 bases and the J segment 2 bases; nucleotides outside the gene matches: 20. Germline V CDR1 and CDR2: SNHLY, FYNNEI. Combining the CDR3 with reference TRBV2 and TRBJ2-7 gives the whole variable domain EPEVTQTPSHQVTQMGQEVILRCVPISNHLYFYWYRQILGQKVEFLVSFYNNEISEKSEIFDDQFSVERPDGSNFTLKIRSTKLEDSAMYFCASSRTGYEANKAYEQYFGPGTRLTVT.

The rearrangement links TRBV29-1 to TRBJ1-6, with D unresolved. This CDR3 has 16 amino acids. Germline CDR1 reads SQVTM; CDR2 reads ANQGSEA. V was clipped by 5 bases and J by 1 base, with 15 bases between them. The CDR3 spells CSVSGVGGSYNSPLHF. As DNA, the CDR3 is TGCAGCGTTAGTGGTGTCGGAGGTTCCTATAATTCACCCCTCCACTTT. Full variable domain (outside the CDR3, taken from reference TRBV29-1 and TRBJ1-6): SAVISQKPSRDICQRGTSLTIQCQVDSQVTMMFWYRQQPGQSLTLIATANQGSEATYESGFVIDKFPISRPNLTFSTLTVSNMSPEDSSIYLCSVSGVGGSYNSPLHFGNGTRLTVT.

The rearrangement joins TRBV29-1 to TRBJ2-7; the D gene is possibly TRBD2 (5 bases). CDR1 SQVTM and CDR2 ANQGSEA come from the germline V gene. The CDR3 length is 11 residues. Trimming removed 5 bases at V and 0 bases at J, with 5 bases between. CDR3 nucleotide sequence: TGCAGCGTTCGGGACTCCTACGAGCAGTACTTC. Residues: CSVRDSYEQYF.

This rearrangement joins TRBV20-1 to TRBJ1-2; 7 bases line up with TRBD1. The germline V gene encodes CDR1 DFQATT and CDR2 SNEGSKA (reference sequence). The CDR3 spans 14 residues. Trimming removed 6 bases from V and 4 bases from J; junction bases left unmatched: 11. The CDR3 spells CSASRPTGSYGYTF. CDR3 DNA: TGCAGTGCCAGCAGGCCGACAGGGAGCTATGGCTACACCTTC.

This clonotype appeared a single time. CDR3 residues: CASRDAGKNIQYF. The CDR3 coding sequence is TGTGCCAGCAGAGACGCGGGCAAAAACATTCAGTACTTC. This chain connects TRBV11-2 to TRBJ2-4; tentatively, D is TRBD2 (5 bases). CDR3 length: 13 amino acids. CDR1 is SGHAT, CDR2 FQNNGV, per germline. The ends were cut back, 6 bases at V and 3 bases at J, with 9 bases in the middle.

The chain uses TRBV10-3 and TRBJ1-2; D is possibly TRBD1 (5 bases). The CDR3 covers 13 residues. Between the trimmed V and J ends, which lost 3 bases and 7 bases, there was a span of 12 bases. CDR1 and CDR2 (germline): ENHRY, SYGVKD. The CDR3 loop is CAISDSSGGGYTF. In nucleotides, the CDR3 is TGTGCCATCAGTGACTCGAGCGGGGGTGGCTACACCTTC.

The chain is built from TRBV4-1 and TRBJ1-5, with D tentatively TRBD1 (6 bases). CDR3 length: 13 amino acids. CDR1 and CDR2 from the germline V gene are MGHRA and YSYEKL. Trimming shortened V by 6 bases and J by 5 bases, and 11 bases separated the two germline ends. The CDR3 nucleotides are TGCGCCAGCAGGCTGGACAGAGATCAGCCCCAGCATTTT. This gives the protein CASRLDRDQPQHF.

This clonotype was picked up many times. This chain joins TRBV7-8 and TRBJ2-2; 7 positions agree with TRBD1. The germline gives CDR1 SGHVS, CDR2 FQNEAQ. This CDR3 has 16 amino acids. With 1 base clipped from V and 5 bases from J, the junction kept 7 bases outside the gene matches. The CDR3 reads CASSLVWKQGTGELFF. In DNA form, the CDR3 reads TGTGCCAGCAGCTTAGTTTGGAAACAGGGGACCGGGGAGCTGTTTTTT.

This clonotype was detected only once. This CDR3 reads CAIKTEAVQTQYF. In nucleotides, the CDR3 is TGTGCCATCAAGACGGAGGCGGTGCAGACCCAGTACTTC. This chain connects TRBV10-3 to TRBJ2-5; weak D call: TRBD2 (5 bases). Per germline, CDR1 ENHRY and CDR2 SYGVKD. V was shortened by 7 bases and J by 6 bases, with 15 bases between the two germline ends. This CDR3 contains 13 residues.

This clonotype was observed a few times. The J gene is TRBJ2-7, the V gene TRBV27; no clear D gene. Germline V gives CDR1 MNHEY, CDR2 SMNVEV (reference sequence). Trimming removed 5 bases from V and 2 bases from J, with 13 bases in between. The CDR3 has 14 amino acids. CDR3 in DNA: TGTGCCAGCAGTACCCAATTCCCGGCCTACGAGCAGTACTTC. Translating gives CASSTQFPAYEQYF.

This chain links TRBV19 with TRBJ1-5; no definite D call. The V gene's germline CDR1 is LNHDA and CDR2 SQIVND (reference sequence). Trimming took off 9 bases at V and 2 bases at J, with 14 bases between the two ends. There are 14 residues in the CDR3. Here the CDR3 reads CASREGYGNQPQHF. The CDR3, as DNA: TGTGCCAGCCGGGAGGGATATGGCAATCAGCCCCAGCATTTT.

This clonotype was observed once. The gene calls are TRBV9 and TRBJ1-6, with D unclear. CDR1 SGDLS and CDR2 YYNGEE come from the germline V gene. The CDR3 totals 15 residues. Between the trimmed V and J ends, which lost 6 bases and 8 bases, there was a span of 18 bases. This CDR3 reads CASNTPAAFDSPLHF. The CDR3 DNA reads as TGTGCCAGCAACACGCCAGCAGCGTTCGATTCACCCCTCCACTTT. Supplemented by reference TRBV9 and TRBJ1-6, the full variable domain reads DSGVTQTPKHLITATGQRVTLRCSPRSGDLSVYWYQQSLDQGLQFLIQYYNGEERAKGNILERFSAQQFPDLHSELNLSSLELGDSALYFCASNTPAAFDSPLHFGNGTRLTVT.

As to this clonotype: Being one base from a much bigger clone, this may be a read error. The conserved final phenylalanine or tryptophan is absent from the CDR3, which likely points to a read error. J is TRBJ2-7 and V is TRBV7-9, with D unresolved. This CDR3 region has 14 residues. Germline V gene lookup returns CDR1 SEHNR and CDR2 FQNEAQ (reference sequence). V lost 3 bases to trimming and J lost 3 bases, with 12 bases between them. This chain's CDR3 is CASSLGPEYYEQYL. CDR3 nucleotide sequence: TGTGCCAGCAGCTTGGGTCCAGAGTACTACGAGCAGTACCTC.

This clonotype came up many times. The chain couples TRBV20-1 to TRBJ2-7, with 11 nucleotides matching TRBD2. Germline CDR1 reads DFQATT; CDR2 reads SNEGSKA (reference sequence). V trimming: 4 bases; J trimming: 4 bases; junction bases outside the gene matches: 6. The CDR3 runs 14 residues. The CDR3 reads CSAIRLAGNYEQYF. The CDR3 DNA reads TGCAGTGCTATACGACTAGCGGGGAATTACGAGCAGTACTTC.

This clonotype was observed at least ten times. This chain links TRBV7-6 with TRBJ2-7, with TRBD2 as a possible D gene (6 bases). V dropped 4 bases and J dropped 5 bases, with 21 bases sitting between them. CDR3 length equals 16 residues. Germline CDR1 and CDR2: SGHVS and FNYEAQ. The CDR3 sequence: CASSSRDVAEGHEQYF. The DNA of the CDR3 is TGTGCCAGCAGCTCGCGGGATGTGGCGGAAGGCCACGAGCAGTACTTC.

The chain couples TRBV6-6 to TRBJ2-2; TRBD1 aligns across 9 bases. CDR3 size: 18 residues. V gave up 2 bases and J gave up 3 bases; unmatched junction bases: 10. The germline CDR1 and CDR2 sequences are MNHNY and SVGAGI (reference sequence). In DNA form, the CDR3 reads TGTGCCAGCAGTTACCCCGACCCCCGACAGGGGGACACCGGGGAGCTGTTTTTT. This encodes CASSYPDPRQGDTGELFF.

This clonotype was counted between two and nine times. In DNA, the CDR3 is TGTGCCTGGAGTCCTGGGCTAGGCGACTACGAGCAGTACTTC. It translates to CAWSPGLGDYEQYF. The chain combines TRBV30 with TRBJ2-7, with D hard to call. CDR3 length: 14 residues. Germline loops: CDR1 GTSNPN, CDR2 SVGIG (reference sequence). Trimming took 2 bases from V and 3 from J, leaving 14 bases between them.

The chain couples TRBV29-1 to TRBJ1-5, with D unresolved. CDR1 is SQVTM, CDR2 ANQGSEA, per germline. The CDR3 loop spans 14 amino acids. Trimming cost V 4 bases and J 0 bases, with 10 bases left between them. CDR3 sequence reads: CSVALRGSNQPQHF. The CDR3 coding sequence is TGCAGCGTTGCCCTCCGGGGTAGCAATCAGCCCCAGCATTTT.

This clonotype was observed at least ten times. This chain joins TRBV12-3 or TRBV12-4 and TRBJ1-4; TRBD1 is a possible D gene (5 bases). The CDR3 spans 14 residues. The V end lost 6 bases, the J end lost 1 base, and 9 bases lay between the germline ends. The DNA of the CDR3 is TGTGCCAGCAGCAGACAGAGAACTAATGAAAAACTGTTTTTT. As protein: CASSRQRTNEKLFF.

This sequence joins TRBV2 and TRBJ2-7; 8 nucleotides align to TRBD2. Germline CDR1 reads SNHLY; CDR2 reads FYNNEI. Germline trimming cut 2 bases from V and 2 bases from J; bases unmatched to any gene: 2. The CDR3 sequence is 14 residues long. The CDR3 DNA is TGTGCCAGCAGTGAACTAGCGGGTCCCTACGAGCAGTACTTC. Amino acids: CASSELAGPYEQYF.